This is a list of T cell receptor beta chains from one sample in a study of naive and memory T cell subsets. TCRdb called the UMI-ligation and nested PCR reads again in MiXCR, with one record for every CDR3 protein. Among around 31,000 distinct CDR3 sequences listed, roughly 7.3% were seen once. Sequences were derived from skin, sampled from a tuberculin skin test site. These receptors were collected from an adult in good health. CDR3s include the opening cysteine and the closing phenylalanine or tryptophan. The D gene is left open where the match is weak. Size tells how often a clone was seen (once, few, many) or the class of an expanded clone, and some rows leave it out.

CASSSYRGRGYGYTF many TRBD1 TRBV5-6
CSAMGPQSYEQYF many - TRBV20-1
CASSPGQGVKTQYF many TRBD1 TRBV13
CSVEDRWDDEQYF many - TRBV29-1
CASSFGGAGTIYF - - TRBV12-3/TRBV12-4
CASSKTGRPGNTIYF many TRBD1 TRBV10-2
CASRGGTGVGNEQFF many TRBD1 TRBV12-3/TRBV12-4
CASRERGGPYNEQFF many TRBD2 TRBV7-2
CASSSSPNLGLPDRGYTF medium-sized - TRBV7-9
CASSSSGGGRYNEQFF many TRBD2 TRBV7-9
CASSHNKPGRQPQHF - - TRBV6-1
CASAGRDQHGYTF - - TRBV12-5
CSARDRVPQETQYF many TRBD1 TRBV20-1
CASRPPRSSYNSPLHF - - TRBV6-6
CASSLGNLETQYF many - TRBV6-5
CASSWYTGELFF many - TRBV6-5
CASSLSMQVNEQFF many - TRBV11-3
CSASTGKSSGDTEAFF few - TRBV20-1
CASSVGVTGVTGELFF many TRBD1 TRBV9
CASSQETLDGLSNTEAFF few - TRBV4-1
CSAISIAGDPYEQYF many TRBD2 TRBV20-1
CASKLLADDSSPYEQYF many - TRBV2
CSAYGLRTDTQYF medium-sized - TRBV20-1
CASQGPGPYSYEQYF many - TRBV7-3
CATQGARDQPQHF few - TRBV15